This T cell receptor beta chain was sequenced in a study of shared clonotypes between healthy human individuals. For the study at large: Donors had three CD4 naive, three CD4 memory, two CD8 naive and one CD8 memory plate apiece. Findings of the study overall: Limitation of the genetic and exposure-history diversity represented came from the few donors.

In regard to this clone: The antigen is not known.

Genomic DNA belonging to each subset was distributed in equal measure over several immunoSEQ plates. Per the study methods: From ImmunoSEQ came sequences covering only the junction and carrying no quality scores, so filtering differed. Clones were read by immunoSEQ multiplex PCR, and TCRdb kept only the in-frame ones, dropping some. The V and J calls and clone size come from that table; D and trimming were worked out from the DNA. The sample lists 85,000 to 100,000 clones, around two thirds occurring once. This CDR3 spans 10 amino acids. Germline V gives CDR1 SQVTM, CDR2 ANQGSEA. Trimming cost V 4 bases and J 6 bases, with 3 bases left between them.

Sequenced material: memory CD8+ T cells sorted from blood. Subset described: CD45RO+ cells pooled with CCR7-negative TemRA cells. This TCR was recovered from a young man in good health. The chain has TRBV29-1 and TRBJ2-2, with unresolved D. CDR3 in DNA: TGCAGCGTTGTGGCCGGGGAGCTGTTTTTT. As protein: CSVVAGELFF.